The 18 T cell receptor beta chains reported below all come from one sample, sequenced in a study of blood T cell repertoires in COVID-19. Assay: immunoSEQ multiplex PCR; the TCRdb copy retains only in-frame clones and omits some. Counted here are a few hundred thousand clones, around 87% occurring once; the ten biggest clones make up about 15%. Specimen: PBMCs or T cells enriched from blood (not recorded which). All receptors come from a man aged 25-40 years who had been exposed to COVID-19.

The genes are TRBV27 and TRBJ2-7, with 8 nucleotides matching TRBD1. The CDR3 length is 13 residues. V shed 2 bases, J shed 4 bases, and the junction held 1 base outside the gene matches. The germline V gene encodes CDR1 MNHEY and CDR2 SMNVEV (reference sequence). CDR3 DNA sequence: TGTGCCAGCAGTTTACGGACAGGGTACGAGCAGTACTTC. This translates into CASSLRTGYEQYF.

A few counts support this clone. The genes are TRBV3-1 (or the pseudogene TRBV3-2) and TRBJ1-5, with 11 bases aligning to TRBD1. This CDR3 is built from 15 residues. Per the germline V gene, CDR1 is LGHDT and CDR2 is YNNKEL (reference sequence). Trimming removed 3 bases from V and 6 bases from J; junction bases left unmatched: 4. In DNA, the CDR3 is TGTGCCAGCAGCCAGGGACAGGGGGTCTTTCAGCCCCAGCATTTT. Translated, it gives CASSQGQGVFQPQHF.

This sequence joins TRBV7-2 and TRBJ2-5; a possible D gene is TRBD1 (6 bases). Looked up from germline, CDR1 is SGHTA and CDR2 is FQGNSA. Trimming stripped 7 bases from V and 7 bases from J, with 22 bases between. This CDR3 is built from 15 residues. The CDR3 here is CASTSTGGGFGTQYF. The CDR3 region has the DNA TGTGCCAGCACGTCCACTGGGGGCGGTTTCGGGACCCAGTACTTC.

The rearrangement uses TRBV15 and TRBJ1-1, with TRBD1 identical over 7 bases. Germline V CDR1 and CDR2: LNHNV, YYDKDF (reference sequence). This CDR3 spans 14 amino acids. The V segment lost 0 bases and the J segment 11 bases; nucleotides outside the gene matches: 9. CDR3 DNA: TGTGCCACCAGCAGAGATGGACAGGCTCCAGGGGCTTTCTTT. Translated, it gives CATSRDGQAPGAFF.

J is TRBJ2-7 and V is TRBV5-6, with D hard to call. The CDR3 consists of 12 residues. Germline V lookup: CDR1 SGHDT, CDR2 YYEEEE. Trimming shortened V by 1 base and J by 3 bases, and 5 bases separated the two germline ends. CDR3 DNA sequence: TGTGCCAGCAGCTTGTACGGCTACGAGCAGTACTTC. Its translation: CASSLYGYEQYF.

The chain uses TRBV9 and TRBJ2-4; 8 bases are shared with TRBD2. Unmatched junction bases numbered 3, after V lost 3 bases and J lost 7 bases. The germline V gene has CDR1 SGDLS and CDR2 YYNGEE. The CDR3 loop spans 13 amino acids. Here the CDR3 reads CASSEIAGNIQYF. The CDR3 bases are TGTGCCAGCAGCGAGATAGCGGGGAACATTCAGTACTTC.

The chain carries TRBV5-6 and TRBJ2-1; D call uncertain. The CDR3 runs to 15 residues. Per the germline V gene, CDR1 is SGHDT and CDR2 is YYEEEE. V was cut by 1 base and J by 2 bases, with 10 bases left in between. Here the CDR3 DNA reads TGTGCCAGCAGCTTGAGTGCCCCTACCTACAATGAGCAGTTCTTC. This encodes CASSLSAPTYNEQFF.

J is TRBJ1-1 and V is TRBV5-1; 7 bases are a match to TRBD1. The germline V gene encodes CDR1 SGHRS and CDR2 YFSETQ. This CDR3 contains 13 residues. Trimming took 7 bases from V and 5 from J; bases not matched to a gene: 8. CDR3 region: CASAGRRGTEAFF. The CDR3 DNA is TGCGCCAGCGCAGGCCGCAGGGGGACTGAAGCTTTCTTT.

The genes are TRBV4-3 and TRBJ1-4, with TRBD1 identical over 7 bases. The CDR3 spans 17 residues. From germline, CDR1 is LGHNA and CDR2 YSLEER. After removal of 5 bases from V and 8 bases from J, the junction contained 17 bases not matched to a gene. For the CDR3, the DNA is TGCGCCAGCAGCACTCGACAGGGAAGGGGGGTTGAGGAAAAACTGTTTTTT. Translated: CASSTRQGRGVEEKLFF.

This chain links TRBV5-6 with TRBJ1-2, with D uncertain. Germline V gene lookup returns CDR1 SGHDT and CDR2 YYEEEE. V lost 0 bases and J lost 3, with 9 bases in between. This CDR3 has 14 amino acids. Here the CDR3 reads CASSLEYGDYGYTF. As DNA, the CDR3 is TGTGCCAGCAGCTTGGAGTACGGTGACTATGGCTACACCTTC.

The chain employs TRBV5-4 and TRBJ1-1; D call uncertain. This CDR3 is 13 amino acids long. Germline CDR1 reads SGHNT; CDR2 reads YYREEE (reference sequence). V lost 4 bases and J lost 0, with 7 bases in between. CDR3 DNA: TGTGCCAGCAGCCGCGCCATGAACACTGAAGCTTTCTTT. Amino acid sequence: CASSRAMNTEAFF.

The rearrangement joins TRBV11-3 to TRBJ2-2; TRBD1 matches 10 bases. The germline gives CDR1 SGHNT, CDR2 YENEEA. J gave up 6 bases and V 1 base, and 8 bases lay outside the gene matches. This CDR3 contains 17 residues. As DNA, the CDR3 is TGTGCCAGCAGCTTAGCCCGACAGGGGGCGCGGTCCGGGGAGCTGTTTTTT. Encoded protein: CASSLARQGARSGELFF.

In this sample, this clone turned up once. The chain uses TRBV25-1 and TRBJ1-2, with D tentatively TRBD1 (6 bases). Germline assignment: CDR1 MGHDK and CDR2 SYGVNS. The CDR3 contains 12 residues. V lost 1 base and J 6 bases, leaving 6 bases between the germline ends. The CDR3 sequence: CASSESGDGYTF. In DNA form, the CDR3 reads TGTGCCAGCAGTGAATCAGGGGATGGCTACACCTTC.

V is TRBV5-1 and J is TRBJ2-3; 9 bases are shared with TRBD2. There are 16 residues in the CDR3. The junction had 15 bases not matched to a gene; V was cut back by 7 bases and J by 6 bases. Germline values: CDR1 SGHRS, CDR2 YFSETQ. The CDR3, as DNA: TGCGCCAGCTCCAATCTAACTAGCGGGCTGGGGGATACGCAGTATTTT. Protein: CASSNLTSGLGDTQYF.

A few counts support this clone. The CDR3 bases are TGTGCCAGCGGCCGCGGTTTCAATTCACCCCTCCACTTT. Protein product: CASGRGFNSPLHF. The chain carries TRBV7-2 and TRBJ1-6; D remains unclear. The CDR3 length is 13 residues. Germline V gene data show CDR1 as SGHTA and CDR2 as FQGNSA. The ends were cut back, 8 bases at V and 7 bases at J, with 12 bases in the middle.

The CDR3 loop reads CAIGEGVAAGANVLTF. CDR3 bases: TGTGCCATCGGAGAGGGAGTGGCAGCTGGGGCCAACGTCCTGACTTTC. The chain joins TRBV10-3 to TRBJ2-6; TRBD2 might be the D (5 bases). Germline loops: CDR1 ENHRY, CDR2 SYGVKD. Trimming pared 8 bases from V and 2 bases from J, leaving 16 bases between. The CDR3 spans 16 residues.

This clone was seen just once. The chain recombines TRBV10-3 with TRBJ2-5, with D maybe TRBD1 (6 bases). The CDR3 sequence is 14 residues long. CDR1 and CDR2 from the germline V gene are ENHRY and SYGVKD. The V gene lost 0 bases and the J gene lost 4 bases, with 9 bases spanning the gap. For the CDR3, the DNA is TGTGCCATCAGTGAGTCCACAGGGCTAGAGACCCAGTACTTC. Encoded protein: CAISESTGLETQYF.

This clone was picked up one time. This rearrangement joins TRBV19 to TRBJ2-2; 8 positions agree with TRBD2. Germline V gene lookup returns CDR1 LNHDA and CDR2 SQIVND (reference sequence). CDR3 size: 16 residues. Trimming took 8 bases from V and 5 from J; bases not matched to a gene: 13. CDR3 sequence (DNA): TGTGCCAGTCTACGCCCTACCGGGGGGGAAACCGGGGAGCTGTTTTTT. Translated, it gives CASLRPTGGETGELFF.